This TCR beta chain was sequenced in a study of blood T cell repertoires in COVID-19. V was cut by 0 bases and J by 0 bases, with 10 bases left in between. The germline CDR1 and CDR2 sequences are SGHRS and YFSETQ. This CDR3 contains 16 residues. Sequencing used immunoSEQ multiplex PCR; TCRdb keeps in-frame clones, though not all of them. The sample contains roughly 71,000 clones, 65% to 90% of which appear only once. Sequenced: peripheral blood. This sequence was found in a man aged 50-60 years with acute or convalescent COVID-19. This chain connects TRBV5-1 to TRBJ2-1; possibly TRBD1 for D (6 bases). The CDR3 bases are TGCGCCAGCAGCTTGGGGACAGAAGCCTCCTACAATGAGCAGTTCTTC. Translated: CASSLGTEASYNEQFF.